The table lists the clone carrying this T cell receptor (beta chain) with a count of one. The source of the sample is a study of technical replicates of blood from a handful of donors. Sequencing used immunoSEQ multiplex PCR; TCRdb keeps in-frame clones, though not all of them. The table records tens of thousands of clones, 75% to 95% of them present only once. Trimming removed 2 bases from V and 1 base from J, with 8 bases in between. There are 14 residues in the CDR3. CDR1 SNHLY and CDR2 FYNNEI come from the germline V gene. Specimen: T cells isolated from PBMCs. The sequence derives from a human donor in good health. Some clones in this sample may be carry-over from other donors' samples. The V and J genes are TRBV2 and TRBJ1-1; tentative D call: TRBD1 (5 bases). The CDR3 loop reads CASSEQGSNTEAFF. CDR3 sequence (DNA): TGTGCCAGCAGTGAACAGGGATCGAACACTGAAGCTTTCTTT.